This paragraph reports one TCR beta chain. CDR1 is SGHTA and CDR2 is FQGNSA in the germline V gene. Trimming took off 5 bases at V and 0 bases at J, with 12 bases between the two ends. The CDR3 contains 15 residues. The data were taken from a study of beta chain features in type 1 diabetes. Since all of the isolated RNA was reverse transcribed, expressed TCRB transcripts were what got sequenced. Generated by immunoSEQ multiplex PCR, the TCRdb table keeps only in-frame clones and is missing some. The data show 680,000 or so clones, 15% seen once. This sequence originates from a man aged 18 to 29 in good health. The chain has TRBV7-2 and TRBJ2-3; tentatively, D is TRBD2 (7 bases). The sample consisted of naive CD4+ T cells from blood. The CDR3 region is CASSRRGPSTDTQYF. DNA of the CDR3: TGTGCCAGCAGCCGGCGGGGGCCTAGCACAGATACGCAGTATTTT.